Given below is one T cell receptor (beta chain) in context. Its antigen is currently not known. The sample holds no much larger clone one base away, and base qualities are not on file. The CDR3 goes from the cysteine to the phenylalanine over 11 residues. The kept DNA is CDR3 alone, 33 bases in frame from the first base. CDR1 WSHSY and CDR2 SAAADI were looked up in the germline V gene. V and J are truncated by 8 bases and 5 bases respectively, leaving an intervening sequence of 6 bases. This specimen comes from a study of control samples from healthy donors and cancer patients (dated by TCRdb to between 2020 and 2021). Library method: the immunoSEQ multiplex PCR assay. Here the immuneACCESS table is served through TCRdb, limited to in-frame sequences with V and J called. Missing clones are a known gap in these copies; in checked studies unresolved V genes cover under half, and the rest lacks a known reason. The sample has roughly 73,000 clones on record, 80% to 95% of them singletons. More than 5% of the sample goes to the ten largest clones.

The receptor chain draws on TRBV10-2 and TRBJ1-4, with the D gene call left open. This TCR was recovered from a woman aged 55-69 years in good health. The sequenced sample was blood. The DNA sequence is given as TGCGCCAGCGGACGGAATGAAAAACTGTTTTTT. It specifies CASGRNEKLFF.